The 10 T cell receptor beta chains below come from one sample, sequenced in a study of shared clonotypes between healthy human individuals. The method was immunoSEQ multiplex PCR; TCRdb's version includes in-frame clones alone and lacks a portion of them. The table lists approximately 510,000 clones, approximately 79% of them singletons. The sequenced sample was PBMCs. Every receptor here comes from a woman between 35 and 50 years old in good health. Some clones in this sample may be carry-over from other donors' samples.

This clone showed up just once. The rearrangement uses TRBV6-1 and TRBJ2-7, with D possibly being TRBD1 (5 bases). Germline CDR1 MNHNS, CDR2 SASEGT. V shed 7 bases and J shed 0 bases, with 13 bases lying between them. The CDR3 covers 14 residues. As DNA, the CDR3 is TGTGCCAGCAATCCCAGGGTCGGCTCCTACGAGCAGTACTTC. Residues: CASNPRVGSYEQYF.

The J gene is TRBJ1-1, the V gene TRBV5-4; the match to TRBD1 covers 10 bases. V trimming: 0 bases; J trimming: 4 bases; junction bases outside the gene matches: 0. Looked up from germline, CDR1 is SGHNT and CDR2 is YYREEE (reference sequence). This CDR3 region has 14 residues. CDR3 in amino acids: CASSLGDRGTEAFF. CDR3 nucleotide sequence: TGTGCCAGCAGCTTGGGGGACAGGGGCACTGAAGCTTTCTTT.

The chain has TRBV15 and TRBJ2-3; the D gene could be TRBD1 or TRBD2 (5 bases each). The CDR3 loop spans 12 amino acids. V lost 3 bases, J lost 9 bases, and 10 bases lay in between. Germline lookup yields CDR1 LNHNV and CDR2 YYDKDF (reference sequence). The CDR3 spells CATSSRGETQYF. For the CDR3, the DNA is TGTGCCACCAGCAGTAGGGGAGAGACGCAGTATTTT. The full variable domain, rest sourced from reference TRBV15 and TRBJ2-3, is DAMVIQNPRYQVTQFGKPVTLSCSQTLNHNVMYWYQQKSSQAPKLLFHYYDKDFNNEADTPDNFQSRRPNTSFCFLDIRSPGLGDTAMYLCATSSRGETQYFGPGTRLTVL.

The rearrangement links TRBV28 to TRBJ1-2, with TRBD1 identical over 7 bases. Germline values: CDR1 MDHEN, CDR2 SYDVKM. CDR3 length: 16 amino acids. V was clipped by 3 bases and J by 2 bases; unmatched bases: 9. CDR3 DNA: TGTGCCAGCAGTTTCCCTTTTGGGACAGAGAACTATGGCTACACCTTC. It translates to CASSFPFGTENYGYTF.

The chain couples TRBV11-2 to TRBJ1-2; D is unclear. The CDR3 extends over 13 amino acids. With 3 bases removed from V and 4 bases from J, the gap between germline ends came to 9 bases. Germline V lookup: CDR1 SGHAT, CDR2 FQNNGV. CDR3 in amino acids: CASSFNRIYGYTF. As DNA, the CDR3 is TGTGCCAGCAGCTTTAACAGAATCTATGGCTACACCTTC.

V gene TRBV5-6 combines with J gene TRBJ2-7, with 11 bases aligning to TRBD2. V shed 5 bases, J shed 7 bases, and the junction held 8 bases outside the gene matches. Germline V gene sequence: CDR1 SGHDT, CDR2 YYEEEE. CDR3 size: 14 residues. CDR3 region: CASRLAGGSWEQYF. The CDR3 region has the DNA TGTGCCAGCAGGCTAGCGGGAGGCTCTTGGGAGCAGTACTTC.

This chain uses TRBV9 with TRBJ2-1; unclear D gene. The CDR3 loop spans 13 amino acids. The V end lost 4 bases, the J end lost 7 bases, and 12 bases lay between the germline ends. The V gene's germline CDR1 is SGDLS and CDR2 YYNGEE. DNA for the CDR3: TGTGCCAGCAGCCCAGCAACCTTAAATGAGCAGTTCTTC. It encodes CASSPATLNEQFF.

A single count supports this clone. The limits of the CDR3 on the DNA are not certain, so only TCRdb's listed CDR3 is given. This sequence joins TRBV19 and TRBJ2-2; TRBD2, the D gene given by the table, was not confirmed from the DNA. Looked up from germline, CDR1 is LNHDA and CDR2 is SQIVND (reference sequence). 14 amino acids form the CDR3, both terminal residues included. CDR3 amino acids: CASTGTSGPGSCFF.

This chain joins TRBV27 and TRBJ1-2; D gene uncertain. With 7 bases removed from V and 4 bases from J, the gap between germline ends came to 10 bases. CDR3 length: 12 amino acids. Germline loops: CDR1 MNHEY, CDR2 SMNVEV (reference sequence). The chain's CDR3 is CASTPPGYGYTF. The CDR3 nucleotides are TGTGCCAGCACCCCACCCGGCTATGGCTACACCTTC.

Many counts were recorded for this clone. The chain joins TRBV30 to TRBJ1-5; 7 bases agree with TRBD1. J gave up 6 bases and V 0 bases, and 5 bases lay outside the gene matches. The CDR3 is 14 residues long. Germline V gene sequence: CDR1 GTSNPN, CDR2 SVGIG (reference sequence). The CDR3 coding sequence is TGTGCCTGGAGTGTAAACAGGGGTGGTCAGCCCCAGCATTTT. Residues: CAWSVNRGGQPQHF.